One T cell receptor beta chain is described in this entry. What it binds is not known. These donors were members of the roughly 110-subject validation cohort, a group separate from the roughly 670-subject first cohort. The V segment lost 4 bases and the J segment 6 bases; nucleotides outside the gene matches: 7. The CDR3 runs to 15 residues. Germline lookup yields CDR1 MDHEN and CDR2 SYDVKM. These data originate in a study of cytomegalovirus exposure and HLA in healthy donors. Study-wide background: The approximately 120 validation repertoires and the roughly 670 first-cohort repertoires shared a platform, a later analysis reported.

General observations from the study: The study labeled fewer than 200 TCR beta chains cytomegalovirus-associated. Reports showed the classifier diagnosing cytomegalovirus status with high specificity and sensitivity.

Only in-frame clones appear in the TCRdb table, and some are missing; sequencing was by immunoSEQ multiplex PCR. The repertoire holds around 63,000 clones, with about 90% as singletons. Input material: PBMCs. This rearrangement joins TRBV28 to TRBJ1-3; TRBD1 aligns across 9 bases. The source is a woman aged 18-29 years in good health and CMV-seronegative. In DNA form, the CDR3 reads TGTGCCAGCAGTTCTACCCGGACAGGGGTAAACACCATATATTTT. This codes for CASSSTRTGVNTIYF.